The 13 T cell receptor beta chains reported below all come from one sample, sequenced in a study of blood T cell repertoires in COVID-19. TCRdb keeps only in-frame clones here, not all; method: immunoSEQ multiplex PCR. The profile shows fewer than 250,000 clones, 70% to 80% of them singletons. What was sequenced was peripheral blood. These receptors were collected from a woman aged 45-65 years with acute or convalescent COVID-19.

The rearrangement joins TRBV11-2 to TRBJ2-3; the match to TRBD1 covers 8 bases. This CDR3 has 15 amino acids. V shed 3 bases and J 2 bases; nucleotides not matched to a gene: 4. Per germline, CDR1 SGHAT and CDR2 FQNNGV. The CDR3: CASSFQGAPTDTQYF. CDR3 bases: TGTGCCAGCAGCTTCCAGGGGGCCCCCACAGATACGCAGTATTTT.

The rearrangement joins TRBV30 to TRBJ1-5, with D hard to call. Germline CDR1 is GTSNPN and CDR2 is SVGIG (reference sequence). V dropped 1 base and J dropped 1 base, with 5 bases sitting between them. There are 13 residues in the CDR3. This CDR3 is CAWSAGSNQPQHF. The CDR3 DNA sequence: TGTGCCTGGAGTGCGGGAAGCAATCAGCCCCAGCATTTT.

This chain connects TRBV7-2 to TRBJ2-1; maybe TRBD1 (5 bases). V lost 5 bases and J 0 bases, leaving 14 bases between the germline ends. The CDR3 extends over 16 amino acids. Germline loops: CDR1 SGHTA, CDR2 FQGNSA. CDR3 loop: CASSPRGHSSYNEQFF. Here the CDR3 DNA reads TGTGCCAGCAGCCCACGCGGACACAGCTCCTACAATGAGCAGTTCTTC. The full variable domain, completed using reference TRBV7-2 and TRBJ2-1, is GAGVSQSPSNKVTEKGKDVELRCDPISGHTALYWYRQSLGQGLEFLIYFQGNSAPDKSGLPSDRFSAERTGGSVSTLTIQRTQQEDSAVYLCASSPRGHSSYNEQFFGPGTRLTVL.

A note on this clone: A much larger clone is a single base away; this may be a read error. This rearrangement joins TRBV2 to TRBJ2-1; 8 nucleotides match TRBD2. The CDR3 length is 18 residues. The V gene's germline CDR1 is SNHLY and CDR2 FYNNEI. V lost 7 bases and J lost 7; bases outside the gene matches: 21. The CDR3 coding sequence is TGTGCCAGCAACGGGGGGGGGACGGGGACACCGCTTTTGAATGAGCAGTTCTTC. Translated: CASNGGGTGTPLLNEQFF.

The chain recombines TRBV12-5 with TRBJ2-6; 7 bases match TRBD1. Germline lookup yields CDR1 LGHNT and CDR2 FRNRAP. CDR3 length: 17 residues. The trim removed 2 bases at V and 1 base at J, leaving 5 bases unmatched. The CDR3, as DNA: TGTGCTAGTGGTTTGATAGGGGGCGTTTCTGGGGCCAACGTCCTGACTTTC. Its translation: CASGLIGGVSGANVLTF.

The chain uses TRBV7-8 and TRBJ2-7, with TRBD1 as a possible D gene (6 bases). V was shortened by 3 bases and J by 1 base, with 13 bases between the two germline ends. The V gene's germline CDR1 is SGHVS and CDR2 FQNEAQ. The CDR3 covers 15 residues. The CDR3 protein is CASSFGNRASYEQYF. The CDR3 DNA sequence: TGTGCCAGCAGCTTCGGGAACAGGGCATCCTACGAGCAGTACTTC.

The CDR3 here is CAWGTAEKLFF. As DNA, the CDR3 is TGTGCCTGGGGGACAGCTGAAAAACTGTTTTTT. The chain is built from TRBV30 and TRBJ1-4, with 7 bases lining up with TRBD1. Looked up from germline, CDR1 is GTSNPN and CDR2 is SVGIG (reference sequence). The CDR3 runs to 11 residues. J lost 7 bases, V lost 5 bases, and 1 base had no gene match.

The rearrangement joins TRBV7-2 to TRBJ2-7; tentatively, D is TRBD2 (6 bases). Germline CDR1 is SGHTA and CDR2 is FQGNSA. There are 16 residues in the CDR3. V gave up 5 bases and J gave up 2 bases, with 19 bases separating them. CDR3: CASSPTTLPGAYEQYF. CDR3 in DNA: TGTGCCAGCAGCCCGACAACGCTCCCGGGGGCCTACGAGCAGTACTTC.

The genes are TRBV6-5 and TRBJ2-1, with 13 bases identical to TRBD2. Germline CDR1 MNHEY, CDR2 SVGAGI. The CDR3 totals 15 residues. The ends lost 4 bases at V and 8 bases at J; junction bases unmatched: 5. The CDR3 DNA follows: TGTGCCAGCAGTTCCCGGACTAGCGGGGGCGATGAGCAGTTCTTC. Encoded protein: CASSSRTSGGDEQFF.

The chain uses TRBV2 and TRBJ1-2; D possibly corresponds to TRBD1 (5 bases). The CDR3 spans 12 residues. V was trimmed by 5 bases and J by 6 bases, leaving 10 bases between them. Per the germline V gene, CDR1 is SNHLY and CDR2 is FYNNEI. The CDR3 DNA reads TGTGCCAGCAGTTTCGGGACTAATGGCTACACCTTC. Translated: CASSFGTNGYTF. Drawing the rest from reference TRBV2 and TRBJ1-2, the complete variable domain is EPEVTQTPSHQVTQMGQEVILRCVPISNHLYFYWYRQILGQKVEFLVSFYNNEISEKSEIFDDQFSVERPDGSNFTLKIRSTKLEDSAMYFCASSFGTNGYTFGSGTRLTVV.

The chain couples TRBV15 to TRBJ2-1; 16 nucleotides match TRBD2. CDR1 is LNHNV and CDR2 is YYDKDF in the germline V gene (reference sequence). CDR3 length: 19 amino acids. V was clipped by 0 bases and J by 9 bases; unmatched bases: 11. The CDR3 region is CATSRDRQGTSGGVGEQFF. CDR3 nucleotide sequence: TGTGCCACCAGCAGAGATCGGCAGGGGACTAGCGGGGGGGTTGGTGAGCAGTTCTTC. The variable domain in full, with the rest retrieved from reference TRBV15 and TRBJ2-1, is DAMVIQNPRYQVTQFGKPVTLSCSQTLNHNVMYWYQQKSSQAPKLLFHYYDKDFNNEADTPDNFQSRRPNTSFCFLDIRSPGLGDTAMYLCATSRDRQGTSGGVGEQFFGPGTRLTVL.

This clone has at least ten counts. The chain is built from TRBV11-2 and TRBJ2-1; 7 nucleotides agree with TRBD2. The germline V gene has CDR1 SGHAT and CDR2 FQNNGV. The CDR3 spans 16 residues. V trimming: 3 bases; J trimming: 2 bases; junction bases outside the gene matches: 7. In DNA form, the CDR3 reads TGTGCCAGCAGCTTCCGCGGGAGTGGGACCTACAATGAGCAGTTCTTC. It is translated as CASSFRGSGTYNEQFF.

The rearrangement joins TRBV6-5 to TRBJ1-2; no clear D gene. The V end was cut by 6 bases, the J end by 0 bases, with 8 bases between. Germline CDR1 is MNHEY and CDR2 is SVGAGI. The CDR3 is made up of 13 amino acids. The CDR3 nucleotides are TGTGCCAGCAGACCAACAGCTAACTATGGCTACACCTTC. It yields the protein CASRPTANYGYTF.